This T cell receptor (beta chain) is drawn from a study of blood T cells in healthy people across ages. Whole-study results and caveats: Researchers deemed the diversity estimates from one million T cells underestimates. Long-lived and aged donors differed, with more naive CD4+ cells and higher diversity in the long-lived.

Notes on this clonotype: The antigen remains undetermined. This may be a read error, as it is one base from a much larger clone.

The CDR3 length is 16 residues. The V gene lost 5 bases and the J gene lost 4 bases, with 19 bases spanning the gap. Sample-barcoded 5' priming and a J-beta primer mix drove a second PCR of roughly 6 to 12 cycles. TCRdb redid the calling of the 5' RACE reads with MiXCR, one entry per CDR3 protein. The sample includes approximately 800,000 distinct CDR3 sequences, roughly 35% of them seen just once. Sequencing was done on a sample of blood. The sequence came from a young man in good health. The chain employs TRBV12-3 or TRBV12-4 and TRBJ2-3; D is possibly TRBD1 or TRBD2 (5 bases each). The CDR3, as DNA: TGTGCCAGCAGTACGAGGGGAGTGGTGAGCGCAGATACGCAGTATTTT. The encoded protein is CASSTRGVVSADTQYF.